Below, 23 T cell receptor beta chains from the same sample are listed, as sequenced in a study of response to subunit inactivated influenza vaccine. TCRdb independently ran MiXCR on the RT-PCR reads; one entry per CDR3 protein. The table lists about half a million distinct CDR3 sequences, about 8% of them singletons, with under 15% in the top ten. Material: PBMCs from blood, obtained around 25 months after vaccination. Receptors were obtained from a man between 50 and 69 years old who received an inactivated influenza vaccine.

This clonotype was observed a few times. The chain employs TRBV6-2 or TRBV6-3 and TRBJ2-3; D may be TRBD2 (7 bases). CDR3 length equals 15 residues. Trimming shortened V by 4 bases and J by 2 bases, and 13 bases separated the two germline ends. Looked up from germline, CDR1 is MNHEY and CDR2 is SVGEGT. This CDR3 is CASSSGGHSTDTQYF. The DNA of the CDR3 is TGTGCCAGCAGTTCGGGGGGCCACTCCACAGATACGCAGTATTTT.

The chain combines TRBV28 with TRBJ1-1; the D is unclear. This CDR3 has 17 residues. V was shortened by 1 base and J by 1 base, with 16 bases between the two germline ends. The V gene's germline CDR1 is MDHEN and CDR2 SYDVKM. The DNA for the CDR3 is TGTGCCAGCAGTTTATCCTGGCATCGACCAAGGAACACTGAAGCTTTCTTT. The encoded protein is CASSLSWHRPRNTEAFF.

This clonotype showed up just a few times. The rearrangement links TRBV5-1 to TRBJ2-2; no definite D call. Trimming cost V 3 bases and J 2 bases, with 17 bases left between them. Germline assignment: CDR1 SGHRS and CDR2 YFSETQ. There are 17 residues in the CDR3. The CDR3, as DNA: TGCGCCAGCAGCTCAGATAAGACAAGTAGAAACACCGGGGAGCTGTTTTTT. Its protein product is CASSSDKTSRNTGELFF.

This clonotype was counted between two and nine times. The chain combines TRBV29-1 with TRBJ2-1, with TRBD1 identical over 9 bases. The CDR3 runs 15 residues. Germline-derived CDR1 and CDR2 are SQVTM and ANQGSEA. Trimming cost V 3 bases and J 10 bases; bases outside gene matches: 13. The chain's CDR3 is CSVDPGTGHHLEQFF. The CDR3 nucleotides are TGCAGCGTTGATCCCGGGACAGGGCACCATTTGGAGCAGTTCTTC.

This clonotype turned up a few times. The V call is TRBV29-1, the J call TRBJ2-4; 9 bases are shared with TRBD2. This CDR3 contains 14 residues. Trimming cost V 5 bases and J 8 bases; bases outside gene matches: 10. Germline V gene data show CDR1 as SQVTM and CDR2 as ANQGSEA. CDR3 protein: CSVTRSSGTDIQYF. In nucleotides, the CDR3 is TGCAGCGTTACAAGGTCTAGCGGGACGGACATTCAGTACTTC.

In this sample, this clonotype turned up a few times. This chain joins TRBV27 and TRBJ2-1; 13 positions agree with TRBD2. The J segment lost 0 bases and the V segment lost 2 bases, leaving 4 bases of the junction unmatched. Germline V lookup: CDR1 MNHEY, CDR2 SMNVEV (reference sequence). CDR3 length: 18 residues. The CDR3 sequence: CASSLGTSGTISYNEQFF. In DNA form, the CDR3 reads TGTGCCAGCAGTTTAGGGACTAGCGGGACCATCTCCTACAATGAGCAGTTCTTC.

This clonotype has only a few counts. V and J are TRBV7-9 and TRBJ2-3; D is possibly TRBD1 or TRBD2 (5 bases each). Deletions cut 5 bases from V and 7 bases from J, with 19 bases between. CDR3 length: 15 residues. Germline CDR1 reads SEHNR; CDR2 reads FQNEAQ (reference sequence). DNA of the CDR3: TGTGCCAGCAGCGCTGGGGGTTCGGTCGCGCATACGCAGTATTTT. It codes for CASSAGGSVAHTQYF.

This clonotype was detected ten times or more. The chain couples TRBV7-2 to TRBJ2-2; D not resolved. Deletions cut 5 bases from V and 8 bases from J, with 9 bases between. The CDR3 totals 12 residues. Germline lookup yields CDR1 SGHTA and CDR2 FQGNSA. The CDR3 DNA sequence: TGTGCCAGCAGCCCCGGGCTGGGGGAGCTGTTTTTT. Amino acids: CASSPGLGELFF.

This clonotype was seen only a few times. The chain uses TRBV5-1 and TRBJ1-2; D ambiguous. V lost 7 bases and J lost 1, with 11 bases in between. The germline CDR1 and CDR2 sequences are SGHRS and YFSETQ. This CDR3 has 13 amino acids. The CDR3 loop reads CASSDPSNYGYTF. The CDR3 DNA is TGCGCCAGCTCGGATCCGAGTAACTATGGCTACACCTTC.

In its sample, this clonotype was seen a few times. The chain employs TRBV20-1 and TRBJ2-1, with TRBD2 as a possible D gene (6 bases). This CDR3 is 15 amino acids long. CDR1 and CDR2 from the germline V gene are DFQATT and SNEGSKA (reference sequence). The germline V and J ends were trimmed by 6 bases and 4 bases, with 19 bases remaining between them. In nucleotides, the CDR3 is TGCAGTGCCCCCTTAGGGGCGGGGAAATACAATGAGCAGTTCTTC. It encodes CSAPLGAGKYNEQFF.

This clonotype was seen only a few times. The J gene is TRBJ1-2, the V gene TRBV20-1; 10 nucleotides agree with TRBD1. Trimming cost V 3 bases and J 4 bases; bases outside gene matches: 11. CDR3 size: 16 residues. Per germline, CDR1 DFQATT and CDR2 SNEGSKA (reference sequence). As DNA, the CDR3 is TGCAGTGCTAGTGGGATGGGGGGACAGGGGTCCTATGGCTACACCTTC. Its protein product is CSASGMGGQGSYGYTF.

This clonotype has a count of ten or more. This chain joins TRBV3-1 and TRBJ1-3; D is ambiguous. Germline lookup yields CDR1 LGHDT and CDR2 YNNKEL (reference sequence). The CDR3 runs to 15 residues. V lost 1 base and J lost 2, with 9 bases in between. The CDR3 nucleotides read TGTGCCAGCAGCCAAGGAGCGGCAGCTGGAAACACCATATATTTT. Protein product: CASSQGAAAGNTIYF.

The gene calls are TRBV20-1 and TRBJ2-7, with a possible D match to TRBD1 (5 bases). V gave up 5 bases and J gave up 5 bases, with 22 bases separating them. Germline V lookup: CDR1 DFQATT, CDR2 SNEGSKA (reference sequence). The CDR3 contains 15 residues. The CDR3 sequence is CSALDMLFSEDEQYF. The CDR3, as DNA: TGCAGTGCTCTGGACATGCTTTTCTCCGAGGACGAGCAGTACTTC.

This clonotype was seen many times. The CDR3, as DNA: TGTGCCACCAGTGATCGTAGGACCGGAAATCAGCCCCAGCATTTT. It is translated as CATSDRRTGNQPQHF. The chain is built from TRBV24-1 and TRBJ1-5; no clear D gene. Germline-derived CDR1 and CDR2 are KGHDR and SFDVKD. V lost 3 bases to trimming and J lost 4 bases, with 12 bases between them. This CDR3 is 15 amino acids long.

This clonotype showed up just a few times. The CDR3 DNA reads as TGTGCCAGCAGTTACTTCTCCCGGCAGGCTAATCAGCCCCAGCATTTT. Its translation is CASSYFSRQANQPQHF. The chain is built from TRBV6-5 and TRBJ1-5; D ambiguous. V dropped 1 base and J dropped 4 bases, with 14 bases sitting between them. The length of the CDR3 is 16 residues. The germline gives CDR1 MNHEY, CDR2 SVGAGI.

This chain links TRBV20-1 with TRBJ2-7; TRBD1 is a possible D gene (7 bases). This CDR3 spans 12 amino acids. In germline, CDR1 is DFQATT, CDR2 SNEGSKA (reference sequence). Trimming removed 4 bases from V and 7 bases from J, with 14 bases in between. This CDR3 is CSATETGREQYF. CDR3 nucleotide sequence: TGCAGTGCTACAGAGACAGGGAGGGAGCAGTACTTC.

The rearrangement uses TRBV10-2 and TRBJ2-1; D possibly corresponds to TRBD1 (6 bases). Trimming cost V 7 bases and J 0 bases, with 13 bases left between them. The germline V gene encodes CDR1 WSHSY and CDR2 SAAADI. The CDR3 length is 15 residues. The CDR3, as DNA: TGCGCCAGCAAGAACAGGGTTGGCTCCTACAATGAGCAGTTCTTC. This sequence encodes CASKNRVGSYNEQFF.

A few counts support this clonotype. The V gene is TRBV11-2, the J gene TRBJ1-2, with 8 bases aligning to TRBD1. Germline loops: CDR1 SGHAT, CDR2 FQNNGV. The CDR3 sequence is 15 residues long. Losses at the gene ends were 5 bases for V and 8 bases for J; bases not matched to a gene: 13. This CDR3 is CASSPEVWTGYGYTF. DNA of the CDR3: TGTGCCAGCAGCCCGGAAGTTTGGACAGGGTACGGCTACACCTTC.

In its sample, this clonotype was seen many times. V gene TRBV12-3 or TRBV12-4 combines with J gene TRBJ2-5, with D hard to call. CDR3 length equals 15 residues. V dropped 2 bases and J dropped 2 bases, with 12 bases sitting between them. The CDR3 here is CASSLLSGRQETQYF. The CDR3 nucleotides are TGTGCCAGCAGTTTACTTTCGGGCCGGCAAGAGACCCAGTACTTC.

This clonotype was counted many times. As DNA, the CDR3 is TGCGCCAGCGCGCCCGGACAGGGGGTTTATGGCTACACCTTC. Its protein is CASAPGQGVYGYTF. The chain carries TRBV5-1 and TRBJ1-2, with 10 bases aligning to TRBD1. CDR1 and CDR2 from the germline V gene are SGHRS and YFSETQ. The CDR3 covers 14 residues. The V and J ends lost 7 bases and 5 bases, in that order; junction bases with no gene match: 8.

This clonotype was detected many times. This chain uses TRBV12-3 or TRBV12-4 with TRBJ1-3; weak D call: TRBD1 (5 bases). The germline V and J ends were trimmed by 5 bases and 0 bases, with 17 bases remaining between them. This CDR3 spans 17 amino acids. The CDR3 nucleotides are TGTGCCAGCAGTACTCCGGGACGGCAGCTCTCTGGAAACACCATATATTTT. It yields the protein CASSTPGRQLSGNTIYF.

This clonotype appeared many times. The chain combines TRBV5-1 with TRBJ2-5; D unclear. Germline CDR1 and CDR2: SGHRS and YFSETQ. This CDR3 is built from 13 residues. V dropped 4 bases and J dropped 5 bases, with 12 bases sitting between them. The CDR3 coding sequence is TGCGCCAGCAGCGTAAACGACGGGGAGACCCAGTACTTC. Its translation: CASSVNDGETQYF.

The chain is built from TRBV28 and TRBJ1-4, with TRBD1 matching 8 bases. The CDR3 has 17 residues. V lost 6 bases and J lost 2; bases outside the gene matches: 11. Germline V gene data show CDR1 as MDHEN and CDR2 as SYDVKM. In nucleotides, the CDR3 is TGTGCCAGCAGCGAACATTTAGGACAGGGCACTAATGAAAAACTGTTTTTT. This gives the protein CASSEHLGQGTNEKLFF.